This T cell receptor beta chain was found in a study of T cell repertoires in cytomegalovirus infection (dated by TCRdb to the late 2010s). Context from the whole study: Because public TCR beta signatures pointed to carriage of CMV infection together with the matching HLA type, the HLA type of each donor mattered for the analysis. The study at large found these results: In both this cohort and an independent approximately 350-donor cohort, the cumulative frequency of public TCR beta family members distinguished carriers of CMV infection plus the relevant HLA type. In the ex vivo response, HLA-C-restricted CMV-specific TCR beta clonotypes were dominant, and in two of eight donors the single most frequent clonotype came from this HLA-C-restricted group.

The germline V gene yields SGHTA for CDR1 and FQGNSA for CDR2. Trimming removed 4 bases from V and 4 bases from J; the gene matches leave 5 bases unexplained. From the cysteine through the phenylalanine, the CDR3 covers 14 amino acids. Solely the CDR3 DNA is kept, with 42 bases framed from the first base. This clonotype was seen at least ten times. It has no known antigen specificity. The sample holds no much larger clone one base away, and base qualities are not on file. The data were produced on an Illumina HiSeq 1500. Using fastp at Q25 and MiXCR, TCRdb reprocessed the public reads and kept productive beta chains. Rows matching on CDR3 protein sequence are summarized as one entry with the most common DNA and genes. This sample has some 400,000 distinct CDR3 sequences in its table, and 15% to 20% of those were observed once. The ten largest clones represent 8.7% of the sample.

Specimen: PBMCs. Recombination connected TRBV7-2 to TRBJ2-5, with TRBD2 matching 8 junction bases. This clonotype originated in a human donor in good health (CMV status not recorded). Some clones in this sample may be carry-over from other donors' samples. The base sequence is TGTGCCAGCAGCTACGGGGGGGCAGGAGAGACCCAGTACTTC. Its protein product is CASSYGGAGETQYF.